These 5 T cell receptor beta chains were all obtained from the same sample, sequenced in a study of technical replicates of blood from several donors. Method: immunoSEQ multiplex PCR; TCRdb's copy keeps in-frame clones and lacks some. The table records tens of thousands of clones, 92% of them present only once. The sample consisted of T cells isolated from PBMCs. These TCRs come from a human donor in good health.

The CDR3 is CASSWWGDGRMNTEAFF. As DNA, the CDR3 is TGTGCCAGCAGCTGGTGGGGGGACGGTCGCATGAACACTGAAGCTTTCTTT. The chain links TRBV5-4 to TRBJ1-1; maybe TRBD1 (5 bases). The germline V gene encodes CDR1 SGHNT and CDR2 YYREEE (reference sequence). There are 17 residues in the CDR3. V dropped 3 bases and J dropped 0 bases, with 18 bases sitting between them.

For the CDR3, the DNA is TGCGCCAGCAGCTCCACTGGGACAGAATACAATGAGCAGTTCTTC. Translating gives CASSSTGTEYNEQFF. This chain connects TRBV5-1 to TRBJ2-1, with 7 positions matching TRBD1. There are 15 residues in the CDR3. CDR1 is SGHRS and CDR2 is YFSETQ in the germline V gene. Germline trimming cut 3 bases from V and 4 bases from J; bases unmatched to any gene: 7.

The chain combines TRBV2 with TRBJ2-4; TRBD1 matches 7 bases. Germline V gene sequence: CDR1 SNHLY, CDR2 FYNNEI. After removal of 7 bases from V and 4 bases from J, the junction contained 7 bases not matched to a gene. The CDR3 contains 14 residues. CDR3 sequence (DNA): TGTGCCAGCACCCTGCCACAGGGGAAAAACATTCAGTACTTC. Amino acid sequence: CASTLPQGKNIQYF.

The chain has TRBV11-2 and TRBJ2-1; the match to TRBD1 covers 7 bases. V was clipped by 5 bases and J by 1 base; unmatched bases: 5. This CDR3 is built from 15 residues. Germline V CDR1 and CDR2: SGHAT, FQNNGV. CDR3 sequence: CASSRGQESYNEQFF. CDR3 bases: TGTGCCAGCAGCCGCGGACAGGAGTCCTACAATGAGCAGTTCTTC.

V is TRBV11-2 and J is TRBJ1-1; D uncertain. In germline, CDR1 is SGHAT, CDR2 FQNNGV. V was clipped by 5 bases and J by 5 bases, with 15 bases between them. The CDR3 is 14 residues long. The CDR3 here is CASSEAARRTEAFF. In DNA, the CDR3 is TGTGCCAGCAGCGAAGCGGCCCGAAGGACTGAAGCTTTCTTT.